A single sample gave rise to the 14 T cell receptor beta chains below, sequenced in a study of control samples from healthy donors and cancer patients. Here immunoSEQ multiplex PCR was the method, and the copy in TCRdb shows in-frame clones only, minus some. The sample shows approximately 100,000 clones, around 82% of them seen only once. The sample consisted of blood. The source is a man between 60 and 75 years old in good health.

The DNA of the CDR3 is TGCGCCAGCAGCTTACATCTCGAAAGAGGGGCCGGCACTGAAGCTTTCTTT. As protein: CASSLHLERGAGTEAFF. The chain joins TRBV5-1 to TRBJ1-1, with a weak D call TRBD1 (5 bases). This CDR3 spans 17 amino acids. Per the germline V gene, CDR1 is SGHRS and CDR2 is YFSETQ. V shed 2 bases and J shed 4 bases, with 21 bases lying between them.

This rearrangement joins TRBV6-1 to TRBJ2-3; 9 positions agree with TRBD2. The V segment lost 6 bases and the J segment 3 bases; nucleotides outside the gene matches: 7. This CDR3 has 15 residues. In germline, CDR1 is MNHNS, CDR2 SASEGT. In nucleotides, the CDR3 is TGTGCCAGCAGCCGCGGGGGGGCTGGGACAGATACGCAGTATTTT. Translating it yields CASSRGGAGTDTQYF.

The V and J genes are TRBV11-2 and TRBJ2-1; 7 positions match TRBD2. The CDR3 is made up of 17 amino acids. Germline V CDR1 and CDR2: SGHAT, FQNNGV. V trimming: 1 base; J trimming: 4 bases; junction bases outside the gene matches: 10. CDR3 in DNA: TGTGCCAGCAGCTTAGCCGTTGGCCTAGCGGCGTACAATGAGCAGTTCTTC. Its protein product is CASSLAVGLAAYNEQFF.

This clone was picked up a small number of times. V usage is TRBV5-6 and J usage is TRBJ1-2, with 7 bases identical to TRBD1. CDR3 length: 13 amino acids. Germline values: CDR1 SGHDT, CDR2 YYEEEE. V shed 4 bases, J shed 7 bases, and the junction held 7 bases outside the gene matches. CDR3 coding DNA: TGTGCCAGCAGCCTCACAGGGGTTAGTGGCTACACCTTC. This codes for CASSLTGVSGYTF.

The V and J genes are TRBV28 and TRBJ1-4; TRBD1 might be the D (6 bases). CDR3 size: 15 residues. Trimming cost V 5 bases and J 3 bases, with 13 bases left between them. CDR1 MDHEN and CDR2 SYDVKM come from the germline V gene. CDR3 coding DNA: TGTGCCAGCAGTGTCAGGCGGACAGCTAATGAAAAACTGTTTTTT. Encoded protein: CASSVRRTANEKLFF.

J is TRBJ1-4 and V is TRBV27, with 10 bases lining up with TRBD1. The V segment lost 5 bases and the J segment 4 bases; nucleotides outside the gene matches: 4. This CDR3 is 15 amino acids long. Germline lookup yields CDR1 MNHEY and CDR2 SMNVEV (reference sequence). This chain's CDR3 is CASSPRDRGNEKLFF. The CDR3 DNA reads TGTGCCAGCAGTCCCCGGGACAGGGGTAATGAAAAACTGTTTTTT.

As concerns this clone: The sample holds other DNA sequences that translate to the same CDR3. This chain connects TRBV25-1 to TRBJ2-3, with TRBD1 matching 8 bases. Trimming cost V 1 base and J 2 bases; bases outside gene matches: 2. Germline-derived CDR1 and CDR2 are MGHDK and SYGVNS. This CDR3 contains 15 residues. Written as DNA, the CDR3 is TGTGCCAGCAGTGAATTTCAGGGGGCCACAGATACGCAGTATTTT. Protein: CASSEFQGATDTQYF.

CDR3 protein: CASSLEVRLSNTGELFF. In nucleotides, the CDR3 is TGTGCCAGCAGCTTAGAAGTAAGGCTATCGAACACCGGGGAGCTGTTTTTT. J is TRBJ2-2 and V is TRBV11-2; no clear D gene. Trimming stripped 0 bases from V and 0 bases from J, with 11 bases between. The CDR3 runs to 17 residues. CDR1 is SGHAT, CDR2 FQNNGV, per germline.

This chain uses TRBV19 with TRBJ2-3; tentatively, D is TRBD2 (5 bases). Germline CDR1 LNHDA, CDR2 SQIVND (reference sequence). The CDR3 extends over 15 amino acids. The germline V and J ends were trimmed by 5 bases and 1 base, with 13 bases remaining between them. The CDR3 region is CASSLTGLGTDTQYF. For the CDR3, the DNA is TGTGCCAGTAGTCTTACTGGACTTGGCACAGATACGCAGTATTTT.

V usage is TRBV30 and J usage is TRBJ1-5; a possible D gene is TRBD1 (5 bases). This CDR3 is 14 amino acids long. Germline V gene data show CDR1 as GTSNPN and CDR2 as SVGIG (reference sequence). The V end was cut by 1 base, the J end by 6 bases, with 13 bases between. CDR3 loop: CAWSEGRASQPQHF. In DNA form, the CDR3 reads TGTGCCTGGAGTGAGGGGAGGGCGAGTCAGCCCCAGCATTTT.

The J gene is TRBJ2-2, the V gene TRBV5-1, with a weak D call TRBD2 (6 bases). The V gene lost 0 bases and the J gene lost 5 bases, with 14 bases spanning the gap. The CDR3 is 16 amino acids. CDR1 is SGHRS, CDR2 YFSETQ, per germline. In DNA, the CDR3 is TGCGCCAGCAGCTTGGCCCCAGGGAGGATGACCGGGGAGCTGTTTTTT. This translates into CASSLAPGRMTGELFF. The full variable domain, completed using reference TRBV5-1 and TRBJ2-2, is KAGVTQTPRYLIKTRGQQVTLSCSPISGHRSVSWYQQTPGQGLQFLFEYFSETQRNKGNFPGRFSGRQFSNSRSEMNVSTLELGDSALYLCASSLAPGRMTGELFFGEGSRLTVL.

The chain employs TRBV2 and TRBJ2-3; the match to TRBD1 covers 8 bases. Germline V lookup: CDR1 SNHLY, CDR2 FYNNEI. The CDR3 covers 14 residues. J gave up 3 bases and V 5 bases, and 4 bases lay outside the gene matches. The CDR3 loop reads CASSIRQGTDTQYF. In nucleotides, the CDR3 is TGTGCCAGCAGTATCCGACAGGGGACAGATACGCAGTATTTT.

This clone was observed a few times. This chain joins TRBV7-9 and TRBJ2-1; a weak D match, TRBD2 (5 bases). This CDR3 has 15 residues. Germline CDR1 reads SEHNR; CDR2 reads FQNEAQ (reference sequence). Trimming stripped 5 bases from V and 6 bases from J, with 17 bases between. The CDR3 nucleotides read TGTGCCAGCAGCCCACCGGGGTCCGTTTTCAATGAGCAGTTCTTC. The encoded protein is CASSPPGSVFNEQFF.

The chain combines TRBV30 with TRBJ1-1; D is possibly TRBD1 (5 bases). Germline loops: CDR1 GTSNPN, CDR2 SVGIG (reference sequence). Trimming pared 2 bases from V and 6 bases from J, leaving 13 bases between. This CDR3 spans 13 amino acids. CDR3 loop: CAWSPPGGAEAFF. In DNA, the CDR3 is TGTGCCTGGAGTCCTCCGGGGGGGGCTGAAGCTTTCTTT. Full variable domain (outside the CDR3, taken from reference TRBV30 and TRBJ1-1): SQTIHQWPATLVQPVGSPLSLECTVEGTSNPNLYWYRQAAGRGLQLLFYSVGIGQISSEVPQNLSASRPQDRQFILSSKKLLLSDSGFYLCAWSPPGGAEAFFGQGTRLTVV.